The 14 T cell receptor beta chains below were found in one sample sequenced in a study of CD8 T cells in ankylosing spondylitis. TCRdb analysed the 5' RACE reads with MiXCR anew, one entry per CDR3 protein. This repertoire shows 150,000 to 200,000 distinct CDR3 sequences, around 16% found once; its top ten account for 7.8%. The sample taken for sequencing was blood, either unsorted or a sorted T cell fraction (not recorded which). The receptors were gathered from a male donor with ankylosing spondylitis or in good health (not recorded which).

The CDR3 bases are TGTGCCAGCAGCTTACCCGGGACAGGAAAAGATACGCAGTATTTT. Translating gives CASSLPGTGKDTQYF. This chain joins TRBV5-6 and TRBJ2-3, with 8 bases matching TRBD1. CDR1 is SGHDT and CDR2 is YYEEEE in the germline V gene. This CDR3 spans 15 amino acids. V shed 2 bases and J 5 bases; nucleotides not matched to a gene: 7.

The chain carries TRBV6-2 or TRBV6-3 and TRBJ2-7, with D unresolved. The V and J ends lost 0 bases and 0 bases respectively, with 27 bases between them. Germline V lookup: CDR1 MNHEY, CDR2 SVGEGT. CDR3 size: 21 residues. CDR3 sequence reads: CASSYSTPGPLGRRISYEQYF. The DNA for the CDR3 is TGTGCCAGCAGTTACTCGACTCCGGGTCCTTTGGGCCGTCGAATCTCCTACGAGCAGTACTTC.

The genes are TRBV7-2 and TRBJ1-2; 11 nucleotides agree with TRBD1. The germline V gene has CDR1 SGHTA and CDR2 FQGNSA. The V and J ends lost 3 bases and 7 bases, in that order; junction bases with no gene match: 4. CDR3 size: 14 residues. CDR3 DNA sequence: TGTGCCAGCAGCTTGATGGACAGGGGGCTTGGCTACACCTTC. This translates into CASSLMDRGLGYTF.

This clonotype was seen ten or more times. CDR3 amino acids: CSARDASRISGANVLTF. The CDR3 DNA reads as TGCAGTGCTAGAGATGCCAGCCGGATCTCTGGGGCCAACGTCCTGACTTTC. The J gene is TRBJ2-6, the V gene TRBV20-1; D remains unclear. Between the trimmed V and J ends, which lost 0 bases and 0 bases, there was a span of 12 bases. Germline V CDR1 and CDR2: DFQATT, SNEGSKA (reference sequence). The CDR3 loop spans 17 amino acids.

The rearrangement uses TRBV5-1 and TRBJ1-4; 7 bases are a match to TRBD1. CDR1 is SGHRS and CDR2 is YFSETQ in the germline V gene. The CDR3 runs 14 residues. Losses at the gene ends were 4 bases for V and 8 bases for J; bases not matched to a gene: 8. The CDR3 loop is CASSEDRLREKLFF. CDR3 bases: TGCGCCAGCAGCGAGGACAGGCTTCGAGAAAAACTGTTTTTT. Full variable domain (rest looked up from reference TRBV5-1 and TRBJ1-4): KAGVTQTPRYLIKTRGQQVTLSCSPISGHRSVSWYQQTPGQGLQFLFEYFSETQRNKGNFPGRFSGRQFSNSRSEMNVSTLELGDSALYLCASSEDRLREKLFFGSGTQLSVL.

The V and J genes are TRBV5-8 and TRBJ2-3, with a tentative D call TRBD2 (5 bases). V lost 8 bases to trimming and J lost 6 bases, with 10 bases between them. Looked up from germline, CDR1 is SGHTS and CDR2 is YDEGEE. This CDR3 has 11 residues. The CDR3 sequence is CARGPGDTQYF. CDR3 in DNA: TGTGCCAGGGGCCCGGGGGATACGCAGTATTTT. The full variable domain, rest sourced from reference TRBV5-8 and TRBJ2-3, is EAGVTQSPTHLIKTRGQQATLRCSPISGHTSVYWYQQALGLGLQFLLWYDEGEERNRGNFPPRFSGRQFPNYSSELNVNALELEDSALYLCARGPGDTQYFGPGTRLTVL.

The chain employs TRBV7-8 and TRBJ2-7; the D is unclear. The V and J ends lost 3 bases and 6 bases respectively, with 15 bases between them. This CDR3 is built from 14 residues. CDR1 SGHVS and CDR2 FQNEAQ come from the germline V gene. CDR3 sequence: CASSLARSPAEQYF. In DNA form, the CDR3 reads TGTGCCAGCAGCTTGGCTAGGTCCCCTGCCGAGCAGTACTTC.

This clonotype has at least ten counts. This rearrangement joins TRBV5-1 to TRBJ2-7; TRBD1 agrees at 7 bases. The V segment lost 5 bases and the J segment 6 bases; nucleotides outside the gene matches: 5. The CDR3 totals 12 residues. Looked up from germline, CDR1 is SGHRS and CDR2 is YFSETQ. CDR3 protein: CASRLTGAEQYF. The CDR3 DNA is TGCGCCAGCAGGTTAACAGGGGCCGAGCAGTACTTC.

Regarding this clonotype: This could be a read error, since a much larger clone is one nucleotide away. The genes are TRBV12-3 or TRBV12-4 and TRBJ2-7, with 8 bases identical to TRBD1. The CDR3 contains 14 residues. This chain's CDR3 is CASSLGQASYGQYF. The CDR3 DNA reads TGTGCCAGCAGCCTGGGACAGGCCTCCTACGGGCAGTACTTC.

This clonotype was counted between two and nine times. J is TRBJ1-5 and V is TRBV27; D is ambiguous. The germline CDR1 and CDR2 sequences are MNHEY and SMNVEV (reference sequence). The CDR3 covers 14 residues. V was trimmed by 7 bases and J by 3 bases, leaving 13 bases between them. CDR3 sequence reads: CASKKLIPNQPQHF. The DNA of the CDR3 is TGTGCCAGCAAGAAATTGATCCCCAATCAGCCCCAGCATTTT.

The rearrangement links TRBV12-3 or TRBV12-4 to TRBJ2-3; D is unclear. With 7 bases removed from V and 6 bases from J, the gap between germline ends came to 14 bases. The CDR3 length is 13 residues. This chain's CDR3 is CASKRAVADTQYF. CDR3 coding DNA: TGTGCCAGCAAACGAGCTGTTGCCGATACGCAGTATTTT.

This clonotype was seen at least ten times. The genes are TRBV30 and TRBJ1-3; 7 bases align to TRBD1. The CDR3 has 14 residues. Germline CDR1 and CDR2: GTSNPN and SVGIG (reference sequence). After removal of 3 bases from V and 4 bases from J, the junction contained 6 bases not matched to a gene. The CDR3 region has the DNA TGTGCCTGGAGGGTACAGGGGCGCGGAAACACCATATATTTT. Encoded protein: CAWRVQGRGNTIYF.

In its sample, this clonotype was seen many times. CDR3 coding DNA: TGCAGTGCTCGGACGGAAAACACCGGGGAGCTGTTTTTT. Translating gives CSARTENTGELFF. The rearrangement uses TRBV20-1 and TRBJ2-2; the D is unclear. Germline loops: CDR1 DFQATT, CDR2 SNEGSKA (reference sequence). Trimming removed 5 bases at V and 2 bases at J, with 9 bases between. The CDR3 consists of 13 residues.

This clonotype was seen a few times. V is TRBV5-1 and J is TRBJ2-7, with 7 positions matching TRBD2. Per germline, CDR1 SGHRS and CDR2 YFSETQ. The CDR3 spans 15 residues. With V trimmed by 4 bases and J by 2 bases, 9 bases remained unmatched. CDR3 in amino acids: CASSPRGLDPYEQYF. The CDR3, as DNA: TGCGCCAGCAGCCCCCGTGGACTAGACCCCTACGAGCAGTACTTC. The entire variable domain, with the rest obtained from reference TRBV5-1 and TRBJ2-7, is as follows: KAGVTQTPRYLIKTRGQQVTLSCSPISGHRSVSWYQQTPGQGLQFLFEYFSETQRNKGNFPGRFSGRQFSNSRSEMNVSTLELGDSALYLCASSPRGLDPYEQYFGPGTRLTVT.